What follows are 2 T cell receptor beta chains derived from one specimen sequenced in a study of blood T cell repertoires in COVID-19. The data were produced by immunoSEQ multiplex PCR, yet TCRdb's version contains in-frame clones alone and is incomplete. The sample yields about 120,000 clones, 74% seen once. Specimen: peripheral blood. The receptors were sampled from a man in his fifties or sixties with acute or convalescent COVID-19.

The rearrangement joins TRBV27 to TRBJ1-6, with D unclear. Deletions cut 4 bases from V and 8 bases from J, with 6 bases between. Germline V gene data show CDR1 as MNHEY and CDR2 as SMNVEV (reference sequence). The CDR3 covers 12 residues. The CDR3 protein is CASSSRDSPLHF. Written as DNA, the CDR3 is TGTGCCAGCAGTTCTCGCGATTCACCCCTCCACTTT.

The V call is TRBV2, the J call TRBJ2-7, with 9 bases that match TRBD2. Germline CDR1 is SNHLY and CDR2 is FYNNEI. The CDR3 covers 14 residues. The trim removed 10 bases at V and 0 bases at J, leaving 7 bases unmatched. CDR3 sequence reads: CATGLALTSYEQYF. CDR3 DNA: TGTGCCACCGGACTAGCGCTTACCTCCTACGAGCAGTACTTC. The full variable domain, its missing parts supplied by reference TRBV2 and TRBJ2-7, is EPEVTQTPSHQVTQMGQEVILRCVPISNHLYFYWYRQILGQKVEFLVSFYNNEISEKSEIFDDQFSVERPDGSNFTLKIRSTKLEDSAMYFCATGLALTSYEQYFGPGTRLTVT.